This TCR beta chain appears in the sequencing data of a study of T cells in localized non-small cell lung cancer. General study results and limits: Uninvolved adjacent lung showed higher T cell clonality than tumor. Detection in adjacent lung was observed for a median around 55 of the top 100 tumor clones.

As regards this clone: Antigen specificity is unknown.

The data were produced by immunoSEQ multiplex PCR, yet TCRdb's version contains in-frame clones alone and is incomplete. The profile shows fewer than 15,000 clones, roughly 84% of them singletons. J was trimmed by 7 bases and V by 2 bases; bases with no gene match: 5. The CDR3 has 15 residues. Germline values: CDR1 LGHNA, CDR2 YNFKEQ. Sequenced material: peripheral blood, taken before any cancer treatment. The sequence came from a male donor at least 60 years old with stage I squamous cell lung carcinoma. V is TRBV4-2 and J is TRBJ2-2, with 9 bases lining up with TRBD2. This chain's CDR3 is CASSQLAGPSGELFF. The CDR3 DNA reads as TGTGCCAGCAGCCAACTAGCGGGGCCCAGCGGGGAGCTGTTTTTT.